This T cell receptor beta chain was captured in a study of T cells in women clearing cervical HPV infection. Cervical HPV DNA detected by MY09/MY11 PCR, typed by dot-blot. Notes on this clone: The observed sequence ends 3 residues before the CDR3 terminus, with the missing tail filled in from the germline J gene.

The assay was immunoSEQ multiplex PCR, and TCRdb's table has in-frame clones only and misses some. The repertoire shows around 19,000 clones; the top ten hold about 15%. The CDR3 consists of 14 residues. V was shortened by 3 bases and J by 7 bases, with 16 bases between the two germline ends. Per the germline V gene, CDR1 is SGDLS and CDR2 is YYNGEE. Sequencing used blood buffy coat. The TCR sequence derives from a woman between 18 and 69 years old with a cervical HPV16 infection that either progressed to CIN3+ or cleared (not recorded which). The chain links TRBV9 to TRBJ2-5; possible D gene TRBD2, 5 bases. CDR3 region: CASSDRPAEGTQYF. Incomplete CDR3 DNA: TGTGCCAGCAGCGACCGTCCGGCTGAGGGGACC.